Listed below are T cell receptor beta chains from one sample, sequenced in a study of blood T cells in healthy people across ages. Using its own MiXCR run on the 5' RACE reads, TCRdb lists one record per CDR3 protein. This sample has 1.5 million to 2 million distinct CDR3 sequences, with approximately 32% found just once. Material for sequencing was blood. Receptors originate from a woman in her twenties or thirties in good health. Both conserved end residues are part of each CDR3. The D gene is left open where the match is weak. Not all rows give a size; the values are once, few, many and, for expanded clones, a class.

D: .; V: TRBV3-1; size: many; J: TRBJ2-3; DNA: TGTGCCAGCAGCCAGACAAGGGGTACAGATACGCAGTATTTT; CDR3: CASSQTRGTDTQYF
D: TRBD2; V: TRBV11-2; size: few; J: TRBJ2-1; DNA: TGTGCCAGCAGCAACGTGGTTGTGACTAGCGGGAGGGGGCACAATGAGCAGTTCTTC; CDR3: CASSNVVVTSGRGHNEQFF
D: TRBD2; V: TRBV7-3; size: few; J: TRBJ2-1; DNA: TGTGCCAGCAGCTTAAAAAGCGGGACTAGCGGGAGTAATAATGAGCAGTTCTTC; CDR3: CASSLKSGTSGSNNEQFF
D: TRBD1; V: TRBV9; size: .; J: TRBJ2-1; DNA: TGTGCCAGCAGCGCTCAATGGGACAGGGGAGATGAGCAGTTCTTC; CDR3: CASSAQWDRGDEQFF
D: .; V: TRBV27; size: few; J: TRBJ2-7; DNA: TGTGCCAGCAGTCCCTTGCCCCACGACGCCTACGAGCAGTACTTC; CDR3: CASSPLPHDAYEQYF
D: .; V: TRBV9; size: .; J: TRBJ2-3; DNA: TGTGCCAGCAGCGTAGATCGGGTAACAGATACGCAGTATTTT; CDR3: CASSVDRVTDTQYF
D: .; V: TRBV27; size: .; J: TRBJ1-1; DNA: TGTGCCTCTGCCCCTAACAGGGCCACTGAAGCTTTCTTT; CDR3: CASAPNRATEAFF
D: .; V: TRBV20-1; size: .; J: TRBJ2-2; DNA: TGCAGTGCCGTCGAGAGGTTGAACACCGGGGAGCTGTTTTTT; CDR3: CSAVERLNTGELFF
D: TRBD2; V: TRBV6-1; size: many; J: TRBJ2-5; DNA: TGTGCCAGCAGTGATCAAGCGGGGGGTAGAGAGACCCAGTACTTC; CDR3: CASSDQAGGRETQYF
D: .; V: TRBV20-1; size: .; J: TRBJ2-7; DNA: TGCAGTGCTAGTCCCGCCGGGAGACCAGACGAGCAGTACTTC; CDR3: CSASPAGRPDEQYF
D: .; V: TRBV4-2; size: .; J: TRBJ2-3; DNA: TGTGCCAGCAGCCAAGACGGCAGTTCTAGCACAGATACGCAGTATTTT; CDR3: CASSQDGSSSTDTQYF
D: .; V: TRBV20-1; size: few; J: TRBJ1-1; DNA: TGCAGTGCTAGAGATTCCGGACAGACGACTGAAGCTTTCTTT; CDR3: CSARDSGQTTEAFF
D: .; V: TRBV20-1; size: once; J: TRBJ2-1; DNA: TGCAGTGCTACACCCGGAGGGCTGCAGGTAAAGTATTTTTTCTACAATGAGCAGTTCTTC; CDR3: CSATPGGLQVKYFFYNEQFF
D: TRBD2; V: TRBV2; size: few; J: TRBJ2-5; DNA: TGTGCCAGCACGAAAGCGGGAGTTTTGCAAGAGACCCAGTACTTC; CDR3: CASTKAGVLQETQYF
D: .; V: TRBV5-1; size: .; J: TRBJ1-1; DNA: TGCGCCAGCAGCCCCACAACACACACTGAAGCTTTCTTT; CDR3: CASSPTTHTEAFF
D: .; V: TRBV7-9; size: few; J: TRBJ2-7; DNA: TGTGCCAGCAGCTTGCGAGGGACGGCCTACGAGCAGTACTTC; CDR3: CASSLRGTAYEQYF
D: TRBD1; V: TRBV7-2; size: many; J: TRBJ1-2; DNA: TGTGCCAGCAGCTCCGGGACAGGGGGATATGGCTACACCTTC; CDR3: CASSSGTGGYGYTF
D: .; V: TRBV5-1; size: .; J: TRBJ2-3; DNA: TGCGCCAGCAGCTTGGATGGGGGGAGAGTTGATACGCAGTATTTT; CDR3: CASSLDGGRVDTQYF
D: .; V: TRBV27; size: .; J: TRBJ1-6; DNA: TGTGCCAGCTCAGGGACACGAGGGAATTCACCCCTCCACTTT; CDR3: CASSGTRGNSPLHF
D: .; V: TRBV4-2; size: few; J: TRBJ1-5; DNA: TGTGCCAGCAGCCAAGATGCAGGGATTGGCAATCAGCCCCAGCATTTT; CDR3: CASSQDAGIGNQPQHF
D: TRBD1; V: TRBV6-5; size: .; J: TRBJ1-1; DNA: TGTGCCAGCAGGCGGACAGGAGAAGCTTTCTTT; CDR3: CASRRTGEAFF
D: .; V: TRBV3-1; size: .; J: TRBJ2-3; DNA: TGTGCCAGCAGCCCTCTGGCGGGGCTATCGCAGTATTTT; CDR3: CASSPLAGLSQYF
D: .; V: TRBV5-1; size: .; J: TRBJ2-3; DNA: TGCGCCAGCAGCCCATGGGGACTCCTTGAAGATACGCAGTATTTT; CDR3: CASSPWGLLEDTQYF
D: .; V: TRBV21-1; size: .; J: TRBJ1-6; DNA: TGTGCCAGCAGCACGGGACCCCTCCACTTT; CDR3: CASSTGPLHF
D: .; V: TRBV12-5; size: .; J: TRBJ2-2; DNA: TGTGCTAGTGGTTGGCAAGAGGCCGGGGAGCTGTTTTTT; CDR3: CASGWQEAGELFF
D: .; V: TRBV6-4; size: .; J: TRBJ2-2; DNA: TGTGCCTACAAATCAGCCGGGGAGCTGTTTTTT; CDR3: CAYKSAGELFF
D: .; V: TRBV6-6; size: .; J: TRBJ2-3; DNA: TGTGCCAGCAGTAACCCCCCAGCAGATACGCAGTATTTT; CDR3: CASSNPPADTQYF
D: TRBD1; V: TRBV6-2/TRBV6-3; size: many; J: TRBJ1-1; DNA: TGTGCCAGCAGTTACTCCCAGGGGGGTCTAGGTACTGAAGCTTTCTTT; CDR3: CASSYSQGGLGTEAFF
D: TRBD2; V: TRBV10-3; size: few; J: TRBJ2-1; DNA: TGTGCCATCAGTGCGCCGGGACTAGCGGTTTCCTACAATGAGCAGTTCTTC; CDR3: CAISAPGLAVSYNEQFF
D: TRBD2; V: TRBV12-3/TRBV12-4; size: few; J: TRBJ2-2; DNA: TGTGCCAGCAGTCTGGCGGGAGAACCCGGGGAGCTGTTTTTT; CDR3: CASSLAGEPGELFF
D: TRBD2; V: TRBV2; size: .; J: TRBJ2-7; DNA: TGTGCCAGCAGTGTCCTAGCGGGGCCCTACGAGCAGTACTTC; CDR3: CASSVLAGPYEQYF
D: TRBD1; V: TRBV25-1; size: .; J: TRBJ1-1; DNA: TGTGCCAGCAGTATGGACAGGTTTGGAACTGAAGCTTTCTTT; CDR3: CASSMDRFGTEAFF
D: .; V: TRBV9; size: .; J: TRBJ1-5; DNA: TGTGCCAGCAGCGTAGAAGGTGGGGTTCGGCCCCAGCATTTT; CDR3: CASSVEGGVRPQHF
D: TRBD2; V: TRBV11-2; size: .; J: TRBJ2-3; DNA: TGTGCCAGCAGCCGTACTAGCGGGGGAGCTAAAGATACGCAGTATTTT; CDR3: CASSRTSGGAKDTQYF
D: .; V: TRBV7-3; size: .; J: TRBJ2-1; DNA: TGTGCCAGCAGCTTAACACCAGTGGGGGATCCCTACAATGAGCAGTTCTTC; CDR3: CASSLTPVGDPYNEQFF
D: .; V: TRBV11-2; size: few; J: TRBJ1-2; DNA: TGTGCCAGCAGCCGTGGGGGGATCGCTAACTATGGCTACACCTTC; CDR3: CASSRGGIANYGYTF
D: .; V: TRBV24-1; size: few; J: TRBJ2-1; DNA: TGTGCCACCAGAGGCGGGTTAGGCTACAATGAGCAGTTCTTC; CDR3: CATRGGLGYNEQFF
D: .; V: TRBV11-2; size: .; J: TRBJ2-1; DNA: TGTGCCAGCAGCTACGGACGGGACTTCCGAGGAAATGAGCAGTTCTTC; CDR3: CASSYGRDFRGNEQFF
D: TRBD2; V: TRBV20-1; size: few; J: TRBJ2-7; DNA: TGCAGTGCGAGTGAGGGAGGGCACTACGAGCAGTACTTC; CDR3: CSASEGGHYEQYF
D: TRBD1; V: TRBV28; size: .; J: TRBJ1-2; DNA: TGTGCCAGCAGTTCCCTAGGGACAGGGGGCTTTGGCTACACCTTC; CDR3: CASSSLGTGGFGYTF
D: TRBD1; V: TRBV6-4; size: .; J: TRBJ2-3; DNA: TGTGCCAGCAGTTCGACAGGGGGCGCGGGAGATACGCAGTATTTT; CDR3: CASSSTGGAGDTQYF
D: .; V: TRBV12-3/TRBV12-4; size: .; J: TRBJ2-7; DNA: TGTGCCAGCAGCCAGAGGGGGAGGCCCTACGAGCAATACTTC; CDR3: CASSQRGRPYEQYF
D: TRBD2; V: TRBV20-1; size: .; J: TRBJ2-5; DNA: TGCAGTGCCCTCCCTATAGCGGGAGTTTCCTACAATGAGCAGTACTTC; CDR3: CSALPIAGVSYNEQYF
D: TRBD2; V: TRBV6-2/TRBV6-3; size: few; J: TRBJ2-1; DNA: TGTGCCAGCAGAACTAGCCCGGGACTAGGACCCAATGAGCAGTTCTTC; CDR3: CASRTSPGLGPNEQFF
D: TRBD1; V: TRBV7-9; size: .; J: TRBJ1-6; DNA: TGTGCCAGTGGGACAGTCTTAAATTCACCCCTCCACTTT; CDR3: CASGTVLNSPLHF
D: .; V: TRBV19; size: .; J: TRBJ1-1; DNA: TGTGCCAGTAGTATGATAGACAGCCCGAACACTGAAGCTTTCTTT; CDR3: CASSMIDSPNTEAFF
D: .; V: TRBV5-1; size: .; J: TRBJ2-3; DNA: TGCGCCAACAGCCTACAGGATATTTCAGATACGCAGTATTTT; CDR3: CANSLQDISDTQYF
D: TRBD2; V: TRBV20-1; size: .; J: TRBJ2-1; DNA: TGCAGTGCTAGTCTCTCTAGCGGGAGGGCCGAGCATGAGCAGTTCTTC; CDR3: CSASLSSGRAEHEQFF
D: TRBD2; V: TRBV4-1; size: many; J: TRBJ2-5; DNA: TGCGCCAGCAGCGTACGCATTAGCGGGGGCCAAGAGACCCAGTACTTC; CDR3: CASSVRISGGQETQYF
D: .; V: TRBV6-5; size: few; J: TRBJ1-2; DNA: TGTGCCAGCAGTTACAGACAGAGCTATGGCTACACCTTC; CDR3: CASSYRQSYGYTF
D: .; V: TRBV20-1; size: .; J: TRBJ1-5; DNA: TGCAGTGCTAGAGAGGCGGGGCAGAGGCCCCAGCATTTT; CDR3: CSAREAGQRPQHF
D: TRBD2; V: TRBV25-1; size: .; J: TRBJ2-1; DNA: TGTGCCAGCAGTGAATCAGCTGGAGCGGGAGGATGGAATGAGCAGTTCTTC; CDR3: CASSESAGAGGWNEQFF
D: .; V: TRBV15; size: .; J: TRBJ2-1; DNA: TGTGCCACCAGCAGAGATCATGTGGCCTATGAGCAGTTCTTC; CDR3: CATSRDHVAYEQFF
D: .; V: TRBV29-1; size: many; J: TRBJ2-3; DNA: TGCAGCGGCGAGCCACTCCACGCAGATACGCAGTATTTT; CDR3: CSGEPLHADTQYF